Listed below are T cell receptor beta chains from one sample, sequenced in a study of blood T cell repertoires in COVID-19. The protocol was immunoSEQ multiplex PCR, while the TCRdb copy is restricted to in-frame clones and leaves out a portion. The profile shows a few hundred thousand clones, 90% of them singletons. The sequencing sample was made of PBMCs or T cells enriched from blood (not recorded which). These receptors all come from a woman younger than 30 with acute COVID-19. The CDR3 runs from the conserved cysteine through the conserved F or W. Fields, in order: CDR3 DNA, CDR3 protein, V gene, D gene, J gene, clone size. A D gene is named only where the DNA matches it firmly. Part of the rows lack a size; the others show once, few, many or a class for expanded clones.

cdr3_nt: TGTGCCAGCAGTTACGCCAGGGTAAATTCACCCCTCCACTTT
cdr3_aa: CASSYARVNSPLHF
v_call: TRBV6-5
d_call: NA
j_call: TRBJ1-6
clone_size: NA

cdr3_nt: TGTGCCAGCAGACTCAACAATGAGCAGTTCTTC
cdr3_aa: CASRLNNEQFF
v_call: TRBV3-1/TRBV3-2
d_call: NA
j_call: TRBJ2-1
clone_size: NA

cdr3_nt: TGTGCCAGCAGCTTAGTACAGGGATACCAAGAGACCCAGTACTTC
cdr3_aa: CASSLVQGYQETQYF
v_call: TRBV7-9
d_call: NA
j_call: TRBJ2-5
clone_size: once

cdr3_nt: TGTGCCAGCAGCTTAGGGGGAGGGAGCTCCTATAATTCACCCCTCCACTTT
cdr3_aa: CASSLGGGSSYNSPLHF
v_call: TRBV13
d_call: NA
j_call: TRBJ1-6
clone_size: NA

cdr3_nt: TGCGCCAGCAGCCAGTCGACTAGCGGGAGCACAGATACGCAGTATTTT
cdr3_aa: CASSQSTSGSTDTQYF
v_call: TRBV4-1
d_call: TRBD2
j_call: TRBJ2-3
clone_size: few

cdr3_nt: TGTGCCAGCAGTTTAGACAGGGTGAACACTGAAGCTTTCTTT
cdr3_aa: CASSLDRVNTEAFF
v_call: TRBV6-2/TRBV6-3
d_call: TRBD1
j_call: TRBJ1-1
clone_size: NA

cdr3_nt: TGTGCCTCAGGACTAGCGGGAGCCCACGAGCAGTACTTC
cdr3_aa: CASGLAGAHEQYF
v_call: TRBV30
d_call: TRBD2
j_call: TRBJ2-7
clone_size: NA

cdr3_nt: TGTGCCAGCAGATTAGGGGGACAGGGCTATGGCTACACCTTC
cdr3_aa: CASRLGGQGYGYTF
v_call: TRBV6-5
d_call: TRBD1
j_call: TRBJ1-2
clone_size: NA

cdr3_nt: TGTGCCTGGAGTGTACTTGGGGGGTGGTCGCGCACTGAAGCTTTCTTT
cdr3_aa: CAWSVLGGWSRTEAFF
v_call: TRBV30
d_call: NA
j_call: TRBJ1-1
clone_size: NA

cdr3_nt: TGCAGCGCCAGACATCAGGGGGGTGAAAAACTGTTTTTT
cdr3_aa: CSARHQGGEKLFF
v_call: TRBV29-1
d_call: TRBD1
j_call: TRBJ1-4
clone_size: NA

cdr3_nt: TGTGCCTGGAGTGTTGGGCAGGGGCAGGAAAAACTGTTTTTT
cdr3_aa: CAWSVGQGQEKLFF
v_call: TRBV30
d_call: NA
j_call: TRBJ1-4
clone_size: NA

cdr3_nt: TGTGCCAGCAGTCCCACTACTTCACCGGGACTATCAATTACGGGTGAGCAGTTCTTC
cdr3_aa: CASSPTTSPGLSITGEQFF
v_call: TRBV27
d_call: TRBD2
j_call: TRBJ2-1
clone_size: NA

cdr3_nt: TGTGCTAGTGGTCCGGGGTTTGAAGCTTTCTTT
cdr3_aa: CASGPGFEAFF
v_call: TRBV12-5
d_call: NA
j_call: TRBJ1-1
clone_size: once

cdr3_nt: TGTGCCAGCAGTTTATGGCCGTCCTACGAGCAGTACTTC
cdr3_aa: CASSLWPSYEQYF
v_call: TRBV12-3/TRBV12-4
d_call: NA
j_call: TRBJ2-7
clone_size: NA

cdr3_nt: TGTGCCAGCAGTTACTCGCATAGGAGGAACACTGAAGCTTTCTTT
cdr3_aa: CASSYSHRRNTEAFF
v_call: TRBV6-5
d_call: NA
j_call: TRBJ1-1
clone_size: NA

cdr3_nt: TGTGCCAGCAGTTTCCAGGGGAAGGGTGGCTACACCTTC
cdr3_aa: CASSFQGKGGYTF
v_call: TRBV27
d_call: NA
j_call: TRBJ1-2
clone_size: NA

cdr3_nt: TGTGCCAGCAGCTTAAGCCAGGGGGCAGCCTACGAGCAGTACTTC
cdr3_aa: CASSLSQGAAYEQYF
v_call: TRBV7-2
d_call: TRBD1
j_call: TRBJ2-7
clone_size: NA

cdr3_nt: TGTGCCAGCCGAACTAGCGCGTACACAGATACGCAGTATTTT
cdr3_aa: CASRTSAYTDTQYF
v_call: TRBV7-6
d_call: TRBD2
j_call: TRBJ2-3
clone_size: NA

cdr3_nt: TGTGCCAGCAGCTCAGATCCCGGGACAGGGCAATACGAGCAGTACTTC
cdr3_aa: CASSSDPGTGQYEQYF
v_call: TRBV3-1/TRBV3-2
d_call: TRBD1
j_call: TRBJ2-7
clone_size: NA

cdr3_nt: TGTGCCAGCAGCTTAATAGGGGGTGGGACAGATACGCAGTATTTT
cdr3_aa: CASSLIGGGTDTQYF
v_call: TRBV7-3
d_call: NA
j_call: TRBJ2-3
clone_size: once

cdr3_nt: TGTGCCAGCAGTTTACCAGGGTCGAACGAGCAGTACTTC
cdr3_aa: CASSLPGSNEQYF
v_call: TRBV27
d_call: NA
j_call: TRBJ2-7
clone_size: NA

cdr3_nt: TGTGCCAGCAGCGTCCGTCAGACCTACGAGCAGTACTTC
cdr3_aa: CASSVRQTYEQYF
v_call: TRBV11-2
d_call: NA
j_call: TRBJ2-7
clone_size: NA

cdr3_nt: TGTGCCAGCAGTGAAGCGCCGGCAGGACTAGGTGCCTACGAGCAGTACTTC
cdr3_aa: CASSEAPAGLGAYEQYF
v_call: TRBV6-1
d_call: TRBD2
j_call: TRBJ2-7
clone_size: NA

cdr3_nt: TGTGCCAGCGCTCCCGAAGCGGGCACCCGATGGGGCGAGCAGTACTTC
cdr3_aa: CASAPEAGTRWGEQYF
v_call: TRBV5-4
d_call: NA
j_call: TRBJ2-7
clone_size: NA

cdr3_nt: TGTGCCAGCAGCCGCGACAGGAATAATTCACCCCTCCACTTT
cdr3_aa: CASSRDRNNSPLHF
v_call: TRBV7-9
d_call: NA
j_call: TRBJ1-6
clone_size: NA

cdr3_nt: TGCGCCAGCAGCCAAGATGCGGGAGGATCCTACGAGCAGTACTTC
cdr3_aa: CASSQDAGGSYEQYF
v_call: TRBV4-1
d_call: TRBD2
j_call: TRBJ2-7
clone_size: NA

cdr3_nt: TGTGCCAGCAGTTTGGGGACTAGCGGGAGCAGCTCCTACAATGAGCAGTTCTTC
cdr3_aa: CASSLGTSGSSSYNEQFF
v_call: TRBV28
d_call: TRBD2
j_call: TRBJ2-1
clone_size: NA

cdr3_nt: TGTGCCAGTAGTATAGAGGGACTAGCGAGGACCGGGGAGCTGTTTTTT
cdr3_aa: CASSIEGLARTGELFF
v_call: TRBV19
d_call: TRBD2
j_call: TRBJ2-2
clone_size: NA

cdr3_nt: TGCGCCAGCCGACCTTCCCGGGACAGACACAATCAGCCCCAGCATTTT
cdr3_aa: CASRPSRDRHNQPQHF
v_call: TRBV10-1
d_call: TRBD1
j_call: TRBJ1-5
clone_size: NA

cdr3_nt: TGCGCCAGCCTCTTCCCCGACAGTAGCTATGGCTACACCTTC
cdr3_aa: CASLFPDSSYGYTF
v_call: TRBV10-1
d_call: NA
j_call: TRBJ1-2
clone_size: NA

cdr3_nt: TGCGCCAGCAGCCAAGAGGTGGGCGGGGGCACAGATACGCAGTATTTT
cdr3_aa: CASSQEVGGGTDTQYF
v_call: TRBV4-3
d_call: NA
j_call: TRBJ2-3
clone_size: NA

cdr3_nt: TGCGCCAGCAGGACTAGCGGGAGTAGGATTGGATCCTACAATGAGCAGTTCTTC
cdr3_aa: CASRTSGSRIGSYNEQFF
v_call: TRBV10-2
d_call: TRBD2
j_call: TRBJ2-1
clone_size: NA

cdr3_nt: TGTGCCAGCAGGGACACAGGGGGCTCTTTTGAAAAACTGTTTTTT
cdr3_aa: CASRDTGGSFEKLFF
v_call: TRBV6-5
d_call: TRBD1
j_call: TRBJ1-4
clone_size: NA

cdr3_nt: TGTGCCAGTGGTAGCGGGAGTAGCACCGGGGAGCTGTTTTTT
cdr3_aa: CASGSGSSTGELFF
v_call: TRBV19
d_call: TRBD2
j_call: TRBJ2-2
clone_size: NA

cdr3_nt: TGCGCCAGCTCGAGCCGGACAGGGCCTAATGAAAAACTGTTTTTT
cdr3_aa: CASSSRTGPNEKLFF
v_call: TRBV10-1
d_call: TRBD1
j_call: TRBJ1-4
clone_size: NA

cdr3_nt: TGTGCCAGCTCGGAGACAGGGGGTAATCAGCCCCAGCATTTT
cdr3_aa: CASSETGGNQPQHF
v_call: TRBV18
d_call: TRBD1
j_call: TRBJ1-5
clone_size: NA

cdr3_nt: TGTGCCATCAGTCCGGACACCACGAGCTCCTATAATTCACCCCTCCACTTT
cdr3_aa: CAISPDTTSSYNSPLHF
v_call: TRBV10-3
d_call: NA
j_call: TRBJ1-6
clone_size: NA

cdr3_nt: TGCAGTGTCTCGGAAATAGTAGAGGCTGAGCAGTTCTTC
cdr3_aa: CSVSEIVEAEQFF
v_call: TRBV29-1
d_call: NA
j_call: TRBJ2-1
clone_size: NA

cdr3_nt: TGTGCCAGCAGCATAACCTACGGACTAGCGGGAGTGTTCCGACAAGAGACCCAGTACTTC
cdr3_aa: CASSITYGLAGVFRQETQYF
v_call: TRBV14
d_call: TRBD2
j_call: TRBJ2-5
clone_size: NA

cdr3_nt: TGTGCCACCAGTGATTACGAGCGGAGGACCGGGGAGCTGTTTTTT
cdr3_aa: CATSDYERRTGELFF
v_call: TRBV24-1
d_call: NA
j_call: TRBJ2-2
clone_size: NA

cdr3_nt: TGCGCCAGCAGGCAACAGGGGGCAGATGGAAACACCATATATTTT
cdr3_aa: CASRQQGADGNTIYF
v_call: TRBV4-1
d_call: TRBD1
j_call: TRBJ1-3
clone_size: NA

cdr3_nt: TGTGCCAGCAGTACTCCTTGGGGTGAGGGTTACGAGCAGTACTTC
cdr3_aa: CASSTPWGEGYEQYF
v_call: TRBV28
d_call: NA
j_call: TRBJ2-7
clone_size: once

cdr3_nt: TGTGCCAGCAGCTTATCCCGGAGGTTGAACACAGATACGCAGTATTTT
cdr3_aa: CASSLSRRLNTDTQYF
v_call: TRBV11-2
d_call: NA
j_call: TRBJ2-3
clone_size: NA

cdr3_nt: TGTGCCAGCTCACCCACGACCGGGACAGCGAACACTGAAGCTTTCTTT
cdr3_aa: CASSPTTGTANTEAFF
v_call: TRBV18
d_call: TRBD1
j_call: TRBJ1-1
clone_size: NA

cdr3_nt: TGTGCCAGCAGTTTACCCTCTGGCGGGGTAGCCAAAAACATTCAGTACTTC
cdr3_aa: CASSLPSGGVAKNIQYF
v_call: TRBV28
d_call: NA
j_call: TRBJ2-4
clone_size: once

cdr3_nt: TGTGCCAGCTCGTCAGCGGGGTACAATGAGCAGTTCTTC
cdr3_aa: CASSSAGYNEQFF
v_call: TRBV18
d_call: TRBD2
j_call: TRBJ2-1
clone_size: once

cdr3_nt: TGTGCCAGCAGTTCGAGGGGGGGACTTGAGAACACTGAAGCTTTCTTT
cdr3_aa: CASSSRGGLENTEAFF
v_call: TRBV27
d_call: NA
j_call: TRBJ1-1
clone_size: few

cdr3_nt: TGTGCCAGTAGTATAGTCGGCGGGCTGAACACTGAAGCTTTCTTT
cdr3_aa: CASSIVGGLNTEAFF
v_call: TRBV19
d_call: NA
j_call: TRBJ1-1
clone_size: NA

cdr3_nt: TGTGCCTGTGCGACTAGCGGGATTGACGAGCAGTACTTC
cdr3_aa: CACATSGIDEQYF
v_call: TRBV30
d_call: TRBD2
j_call: TRBJ2-7
clone_size: NA

cdr3_nt: TGTGCCAGCAGCTTTGGGGGCCACGGGGAGCTGTTTTTT
cdr3_aa: CASSFGGHGELFF
v_call: TRBV7-6
d_call: NA
j_call: TRBJ2-2
clone_size: NA

cdr3_nt: TGTGCCAGTACCTCGAAAATGGGACAGTTGAACACTGAAGCTTTCTTT
cdr3_aa: CASTSKMGQLNTEAFF
v_call: TRBV19
d_call: TRBD1
j_call: TRBJ1-1
clone_size: NA

cdr3_nt: TGCGCCAGCAGCCAAGAAGTGCGGGAGGTAAGCTCCTACAATGAGCAGTTCTTC
cdr3_aa: CASSQEVREVSSYNEQFF
v_call: TRBV4-3
d_call: TRBD2
j_call: TRBJ2-1
clone_size: NA